This T cell receptor (beta chain) was recorded in a study of T cell responses to AZD1222 COVID-19 vaccine. As concerns this clone: Antigen unknown.

The study, taken as a whole, reports: A mostly white British donor set with more females was recruited, and clonal diversity was possibly underestimated.

The V gene lost 2 bases and the J gene lost 1 base, with 6 bases spanning the gap. In germline, CDR1 is SGHNT, CDR2 YYREEE (reference sequence). There are 13 residues in the CDR3. Data came from immunoSEQ multiplex PCR; TCRdb stores just in-frame clones and leaves some out. The sample lists roughly 150,000 clones; about 88% were seen once. This specimen consisted of peripheral blood, obtained 28 days after the second AZD1222 dose. This rearrangement joins TRBV5-4 to TRBJ1-2; D remains ambiguous. The sequence was collected from an adult who received the AZD1222 COVID-19 vaccine. CDR3 sequence (DNA): TGTGCCAGCAGCTTCTTGGGTAACTATGGCTACACCTTC. Encoded protein: CASSFLGNYGYTF.